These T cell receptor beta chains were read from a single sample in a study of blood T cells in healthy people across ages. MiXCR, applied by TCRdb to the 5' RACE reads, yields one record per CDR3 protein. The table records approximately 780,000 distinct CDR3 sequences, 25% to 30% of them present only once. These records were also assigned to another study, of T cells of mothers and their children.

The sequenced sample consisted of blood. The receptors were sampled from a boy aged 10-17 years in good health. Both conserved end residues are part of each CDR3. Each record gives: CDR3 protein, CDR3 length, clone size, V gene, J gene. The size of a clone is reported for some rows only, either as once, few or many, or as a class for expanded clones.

CDR3: CASSQDVAFPDTQYF; length: 15; size: -; V: TRBV4-1; J: TRBJ2-3
CDR3: CASSLALLTPTGGYTF; length: 16; size: few; V: TRBV12-3/TRBV12-4; J: TRBJ1-2
CDR3: CASSFGGKGYGYTF; length: 14; size: few; V: TRBV5-1; J: TRBJ1-2
CDR3: CASSLSRQGPYEQYF; length: 15; size: -; V: TRBV11-2; J: TRBJ2-7
CDR3: CASTLVPPSGHSNTGELFF; length: 19; size: few; V: TRBV28; J: TRBJ2-2
CDR3: CSATLGGAGYTF; length: 12; size: -; V: TRBV20-1; J: TRBJ1-2
CDR3: CAWNPRGGSTNEKLFF; length: 16; size: -; V: TRBV30; J: TRBJ1-4
CDR3: CASSDRHSTEAFF; length: 13; size: few; V: TRBV25-1; J: TRBJ1-1
CDR3: CASSPTGANEKLFF; length: 14; size: few; V: TRBV5-1; J: TRBJ1-4
CDR3: CASTLGTAYNYGYTF; length: 15; size: -; V: TRBV5-1; J: TRBJ1-2
CDR3: CASSEQIAGYSPLHF; length: 15; size: -; V: TRBV2; J: TRBJ1-6
CDR3: CASSLGILTATGAFF; length: 15; size: -; V: TRBV7-8; J: TRBJ1-1
CDR3: CSVRMAGGNTGELFF; length: 15; size: -; V: TRBV29-1; J: TRBJ2-2
CDR3: CASSLTDTGEQFF; length: 13; size: -; V: TRBV5-1; J: TRBJ2-1
CDR3: CASSLDMIYRDLYGYTF; length: 17; size: -; V: TRBV7-9; J: TRBJ1-2
CDR3: CSALGVTGGGYEQYF; length: 15; size: few; V: TRBV20-1; J: TRBJ2-7
CDR3: CAWRETGIYEQYF; length: 13; size: once; V: TRBV30; J: TRBJ2-7
CDR3: CASSFTGLQETQYF; length: 14; size: few; V: TRBV7-9; J: TRBJ2-5
CDR3: CASSIVWDKQETQYF; length: 15; size: -; V: TRBV19; J: TRBJ2-5
CDR3: CASSYSAGLAGGSYEQYF; length: 18; size: few; V: TRBV6-5; J: -
CDR3: CASSPNRGGAYEQYF; length: 15; size: -; V: TRBV9; J: TRBJ2-7
CDR3: CSAALAGGSYEQYF; length: 14; size: few; V: TRBV20-1; J: TRBJ2-7
CDR3: CASSPLAGDTDTQYF; length: 15; size: few; V: TRBV18; J: TRBJ2-3
CDR3: CATSRDARQETQYF; length: 14; size: few; V: TRBV15; J: TRBJ2-5
CDR3: CASSGLAGVGETQYF; length: 15; size: -; V: TRBV12-3/TRBV12-4; J: TRBJ2-5
CDR3: CASSSPDRDSYEKLFF; length: 16; size: -; V: TRBV5-1; J: TRBJ1-4
CDR3: CASNRYRGGEKLFF; length: 14; size: few; V: TRBV2; J: TRBJ1-4
CDR3: CASSRTPTGANSPLHF; length: 16; size: -; V: TRBV7-3; J: TRBJ1-6
CDR3: CASSLPGGGQQETQYF; length: 16; size: -; V: TRBV28; J: TRBJ2-5
CDR3: CASRIKGAITEAFF; length: 14; size: -; V: TRBV5-5; J: TRBJ1-1
CDR3: CASSHPGAQETQYF; length: 14; size: -; V: TRBV4-2; J: TRBJ2-5
CDR3: CASSFRQGGYGYTF; length: 14; size: -; V: TRBV5-4; J: TRBJ1-2